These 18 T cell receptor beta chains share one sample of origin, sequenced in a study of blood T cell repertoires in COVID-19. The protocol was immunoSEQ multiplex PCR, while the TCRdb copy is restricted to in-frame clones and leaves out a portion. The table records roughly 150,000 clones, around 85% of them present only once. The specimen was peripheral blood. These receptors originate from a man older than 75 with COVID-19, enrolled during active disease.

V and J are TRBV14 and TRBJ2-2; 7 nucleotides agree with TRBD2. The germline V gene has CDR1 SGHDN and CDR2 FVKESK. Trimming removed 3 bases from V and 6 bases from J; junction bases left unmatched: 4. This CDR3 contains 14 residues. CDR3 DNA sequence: TGTGCCAGCAGCCACTGGACTAGTCCCGGGGAGCTGTTTTTT. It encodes CASSHWTSPGELFF.

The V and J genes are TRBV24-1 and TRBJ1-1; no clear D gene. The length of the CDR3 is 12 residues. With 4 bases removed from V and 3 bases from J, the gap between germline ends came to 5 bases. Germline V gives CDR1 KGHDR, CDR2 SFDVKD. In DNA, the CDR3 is TGTGCCACCAGTGACCCGGACACTGAAGCTTTCTTT. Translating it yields CATSDPDTEAFF.

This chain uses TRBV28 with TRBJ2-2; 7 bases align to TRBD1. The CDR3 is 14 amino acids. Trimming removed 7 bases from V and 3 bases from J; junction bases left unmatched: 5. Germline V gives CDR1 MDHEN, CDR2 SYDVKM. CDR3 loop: CASKRQGDTGELFF. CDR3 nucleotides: TGTGCCAGCAAGCGGCAGGGGGACACCGGGGAGCTGTTTTTT.

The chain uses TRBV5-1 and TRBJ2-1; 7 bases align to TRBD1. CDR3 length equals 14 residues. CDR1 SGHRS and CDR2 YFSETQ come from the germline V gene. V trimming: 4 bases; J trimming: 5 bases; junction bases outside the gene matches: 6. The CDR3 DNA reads TGCGCCAGCAGCCTGGGACAGCTTAACAATGAGCAGTTCTTC. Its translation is CASSLGQLNNEQFF.

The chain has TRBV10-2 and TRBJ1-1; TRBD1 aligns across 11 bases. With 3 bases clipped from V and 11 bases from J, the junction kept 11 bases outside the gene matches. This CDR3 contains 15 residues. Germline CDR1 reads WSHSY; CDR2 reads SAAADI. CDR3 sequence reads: CASSDPGQGAFDAFF. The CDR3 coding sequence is TGCGCCAGCAGTGACCCTGGACAGGGGGCCTTTGATGCTTTCTTT.

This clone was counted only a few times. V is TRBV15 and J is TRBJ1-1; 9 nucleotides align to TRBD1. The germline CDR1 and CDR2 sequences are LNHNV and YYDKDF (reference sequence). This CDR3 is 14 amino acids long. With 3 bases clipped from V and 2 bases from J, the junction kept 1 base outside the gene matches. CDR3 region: CATSRDRGNTEAFF. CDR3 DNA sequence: TGTGCCACCAGCAGGGACAGGGGAAACACTGAAGCTTTCTTT.

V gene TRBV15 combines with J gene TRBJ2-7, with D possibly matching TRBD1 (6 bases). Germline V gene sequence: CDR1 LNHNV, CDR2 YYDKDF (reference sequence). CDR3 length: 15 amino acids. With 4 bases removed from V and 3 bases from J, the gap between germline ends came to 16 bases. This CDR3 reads CATSTRQAEGYEQYF. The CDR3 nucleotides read TGTGCCACCAGCACAAGACAGGCTGAGGGCTACGAGCAGTACTTC.

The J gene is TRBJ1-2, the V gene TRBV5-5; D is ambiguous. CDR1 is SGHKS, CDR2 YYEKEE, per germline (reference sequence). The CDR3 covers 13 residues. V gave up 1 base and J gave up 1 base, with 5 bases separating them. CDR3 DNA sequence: TGTGCCAGCAGCTTGTCCAATAACTATGGCTACACCTTC. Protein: CASSLSNNYGYTF.

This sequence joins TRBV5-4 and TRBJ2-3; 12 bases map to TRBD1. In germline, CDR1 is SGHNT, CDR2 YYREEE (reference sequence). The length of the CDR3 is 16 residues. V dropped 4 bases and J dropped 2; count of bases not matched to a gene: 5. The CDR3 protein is CASSQGQGANTDTQYF. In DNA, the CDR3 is TGTGCCAGCAGCCAGGGACAGGGGGCGAACACAGATACGCAGTATTTT. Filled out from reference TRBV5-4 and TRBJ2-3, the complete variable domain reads ETGVTQSPTHLIKTRGQQVTLRCSSQSGHNTVSWYQQALGQGPQFIFQYYREEENGRGNFPPRFSGLQFPNYSSELNVNALELDDSALYLCASSQGQGANTDTQYFGPGTRLTVL.

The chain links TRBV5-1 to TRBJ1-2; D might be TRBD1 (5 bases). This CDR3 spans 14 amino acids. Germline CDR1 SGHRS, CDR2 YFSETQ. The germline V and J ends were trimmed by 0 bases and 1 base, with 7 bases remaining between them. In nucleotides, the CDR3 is TGCGCCAGCAGCTTGGCCGACAGTAACTATGGCTACACCTTC. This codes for CASSLADSNYGYTF.

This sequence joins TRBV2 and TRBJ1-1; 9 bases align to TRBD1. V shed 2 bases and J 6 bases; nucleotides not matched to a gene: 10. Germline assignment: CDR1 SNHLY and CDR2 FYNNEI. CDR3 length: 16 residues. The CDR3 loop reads CASSERTGVGNAEAFF. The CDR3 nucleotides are TGTGCCAGCAGTGAAAGGACAGGGGTGGGAAACGCTGAAGCTTTCTTT.

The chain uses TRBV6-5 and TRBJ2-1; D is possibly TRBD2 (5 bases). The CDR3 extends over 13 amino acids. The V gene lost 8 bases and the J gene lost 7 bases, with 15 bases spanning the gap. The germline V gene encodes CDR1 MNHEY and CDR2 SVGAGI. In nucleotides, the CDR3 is TGTGCCAGCCGGCGGGCAGGAGTGAATGAGCAGTTCTTC. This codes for CASRRAGVNEQFF.

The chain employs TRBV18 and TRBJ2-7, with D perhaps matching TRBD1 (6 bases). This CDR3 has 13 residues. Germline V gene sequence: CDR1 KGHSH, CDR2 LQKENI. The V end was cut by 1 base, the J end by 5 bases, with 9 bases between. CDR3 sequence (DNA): TGTGCCAGCTCACCACGTCACAGGGACGAGCAGTACTTC. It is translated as CASSPRHRDEQYF.

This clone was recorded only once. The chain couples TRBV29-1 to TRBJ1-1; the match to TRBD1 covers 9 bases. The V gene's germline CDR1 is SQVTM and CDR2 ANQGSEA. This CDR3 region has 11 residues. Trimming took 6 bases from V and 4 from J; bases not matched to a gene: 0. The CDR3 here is CSVDRGTEAFF. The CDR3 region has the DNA TGCAGCGTGGACAGGGGCACTGAAGCTTTCTTT.

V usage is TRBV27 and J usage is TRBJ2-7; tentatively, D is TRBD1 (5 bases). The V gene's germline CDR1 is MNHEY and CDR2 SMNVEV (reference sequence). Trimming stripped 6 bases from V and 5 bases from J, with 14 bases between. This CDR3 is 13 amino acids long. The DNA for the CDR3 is TGTGCCAGCAGACCTCAGGGTGGGCACGAGCAGTACTTC. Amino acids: CASRPQGGHEQYF.

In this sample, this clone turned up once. CDR3 region: CASSLTGAGAFF. CDR3 DNA: TGCGCCAGCAGCCTTACAGGGGCGGGAGCTTTCTTT. This rearrangement joins TRBV5-1 to TRBJ1-1, with TRBD1 matching over 7 bases. Trimming took 4 bases from V and 10 from J; bases not matched to a gene: 7. Germline values: CDR1 SGHRS, CDR2 YFSETQ. The CDR3 is made up of 12 amino acids.

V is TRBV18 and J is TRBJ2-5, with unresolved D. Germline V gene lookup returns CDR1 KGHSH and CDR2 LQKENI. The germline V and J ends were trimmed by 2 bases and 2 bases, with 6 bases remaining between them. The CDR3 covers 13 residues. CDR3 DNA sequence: TGTGCCAGCTCACCAGGTCTACAAGAGACCCAGTACTTC. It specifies CASSPGLQETQYF. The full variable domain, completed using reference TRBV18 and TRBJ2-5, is NAGVMQNPRHLVRRRGQEARLRCSPMKGHSHVYWYRQLPEEGLKFMVYLQKENIIDESGMPKERFSAEFPKEGPSILRIQQVVRGDSAAYFCASSPGLQETQYFGPGTRLLVL.

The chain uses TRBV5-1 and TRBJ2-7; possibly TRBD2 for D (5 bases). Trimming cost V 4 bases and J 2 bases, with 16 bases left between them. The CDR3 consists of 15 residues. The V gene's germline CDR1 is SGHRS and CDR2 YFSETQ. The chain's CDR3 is CASSVTTSEAYEQYF. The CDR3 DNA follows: TGCGCCAGCAGCGTGACAACCTCGGAGGCCTACGAGCAGTACTTC.